This T cell receptor beta chain came from a study of shared T cell receptors in the human thymus (dated by TCRdb to about 2021). Regarding the complete study: The study investigated the way shared, self-reactive T-cell receptor alpha chains are produced in the human thymus.

The CDR3, cysteine through phenylalanine, is 15 amino acids long. Only the CDR3 region is kept as DNA, spanning 45 bases read in frame from base 1. According to the germline V gene (reference sequence), CDR1 reads LNHDA and CDR2 reads SQIVND. The junction shows trimming of 3 bases on V and 5 bases on J, plus 14 bases between the germline ends. Library creation used the immunoSEQ multiplex PCR assay. The table comes from immuneACCESS by way of TCRdb, which keeps in-frame sequences with V and J called. Part of the clones is missing from these tables; in studies checked, under half for an unresolved V gene and the rest for unknown reasons. The sample yields some 660,000 clones; around 87% were counted once. The ten largest make up 0.0094% of the sample. To note about this clone: It lacks a known antigen. No base-level quality is on record; no much larger clone is a single base apart.

The same specimen was also included in a second study, on human thymus T cells. According to the second study: Donors were immunologically healthy infants undergoing open corrective cardiac surgery for congenital heart defects in Finland. The thymus tissue came from surgical resects taken out during corrective cardiac surgery. V and J gene segment usage appeared biased in both thymic and peripheral blood repertoires. The related research reported highly overlapping thymic TCR repertoires among unrelated individuals. The study described the TCR alpha and beta repertoires in about eight infant thymus samples and a few matching peripheral blood samples. The infant donors were roughly 6 to 250 days old, and the cohort included six males and a couple of females. Thymocytes were freed from the tissue by mechanical means and kept at -70 degrees C as pellets of about 8.5-34 million cells. Genomic DNA was extracted from frozen cell pellets with a QIAsymphony instrument. The immunoSEQ multiplex PCR assay was used to amplify the TCRB and TCRAD loci from a standardized amount of quality-controlled genomic DNA. The V(D)J region was spanned by amplicons of a length sufficient to cover the CDR3 and to identify V and J genes. Through the commercial immunoSEQ service, the amplicons were sequenced on an Illumina platform. Primer bias and sequencing errors were corrected as previously described, and TCRAD and TCRB definitions were based on the IMGT database. Repertoires were analysed with immunoSEQ Analyzer 3.0 and VDJTools, covering basic statistics, V/J segment usage, diversity estimates, rarefaction and pairwise overlap. To estimate diversity, the Chao1, ChaoE, Efron-Thisted, Shannon and inverse Simpson indices were applied, and diversity was also estimated on datasets down-sampled to the smallest sample. Repertoire overlap was assessed by strict matching of CDR3 nucleotide sequence, V gene and J gene, and clustering was done by Jaccard-based multidimensional scaling. Thymus samples yielded on average roughly 810,000 unique TCRB clonotypes, compared with 75,000 to 100,000 from blood samples.

This TCR came from a boy younger than two with a congenital heart defect. Donor details come from another sample of the same person, matched by shared clones. Here the chain combines TRBV19 and TRBJ2-4; confidence is insufficient to name the D gene. Material: thymocytes. The sequenced DNA: TGTGCCAGTAGTATTCTTCCGAGGATCGAAAACATTCAGTACTTC. This sequence encodes CASSILPRIENIQYF.